This TCR beta chain was identified in a study of identifying expanded T cells in peripheral blood. Broader study findings: Over approximately two and four weeks, about 17 and 20 clones changed, versus 1.2 between replicates.

This table comes from immunoSEQ multiplex PCR, and its TCRdb copy is limited to in-frame clones, with some not included. Of approximately 110,000 clones in the sample, about 88% were seen once. About this clone itself: Antigen specificity is unknown.

No infections or other immune events were documented during collection. Germline values: CDR1 SGHTA, CDR2 FQGTGA. V was shortened by 8 bases and J by 0 bases, with 17 bases between the two germline ends. The CDR3 length is 17 residues. V is TRBV7-3 and J is TRBJ1-6; TRBD1 is a possible D gene (5 bases). The sequence was obtained from a person aged 18 to 75 in good health. Sequenced: blood. The CDR3 loop reads CASSRGRGSSYNSPLHF. CDR3 in DNA: TGTGCCAGCTCCCGGGGCCGGGGGAGCTCCTATAATTCACCCCTCCACTTT.